These 2 T cell receptor beta chains came from one sample sequenced in a study of cytomegalovirus exposure and HLA in healthy donors (dated by TCRdb to the late 2010s). Library prep was done by the immunoSEQ multiplex PCR assay. For the multiplex PCR, a mixture combining 60 forward primers for TCR Vbeta segments and 13 reverse primers for TCR Jbeta segments was used. Not all clones reach the TCRdb copy of this immuneACCESS table, which keeps in-frame sequences only. Checked studies attribute under half of the gap to unresolved V genes and leave the rest unexplained. This sample lists 50,000 to 65,000 clones; more than 70% were detected once. The ten most abundant clones make up 20% to 30% of the sample. Sequenced: PBMCs. The source of these receptors is a man aged 50 to 60 in good health and CMV-seropositive.

The CDR3 sequence: CASSLGWTGSYEQFF. In DNA form, the CDR3 reads TGTGCCAGCAGCTTAGGGTGGACAGGGTCTTATGAGCAGTTCTTC. This rearrangement joins TRBV7-3 to TRBJ2-1, with 8 nucleotides matching TRBD1. Germline CDR1 SGHTA, CDR2 FQGTGA. V lost 2 bases, J lost 8 bases, and 8 bases stayed unmatched. This CDR3 region has 15 residues.

This clone has just one count. This chain uses TRBV4-1 with TRBJ2-1, with no clear D. Germline V gives CDR1 MGHRA, CDR2 YSYEKL. V gave up 1 base and J gave up 5 bases, with 12 bases separating them. CDR3 length: 15 amino acids. CDR3 sequence (DNA): TGCGCCAGCAGCCAAGTTCACTTGACAAACAATGAGCAGTTCTTC. Its translation: CASSQVHLTNNEQFF.